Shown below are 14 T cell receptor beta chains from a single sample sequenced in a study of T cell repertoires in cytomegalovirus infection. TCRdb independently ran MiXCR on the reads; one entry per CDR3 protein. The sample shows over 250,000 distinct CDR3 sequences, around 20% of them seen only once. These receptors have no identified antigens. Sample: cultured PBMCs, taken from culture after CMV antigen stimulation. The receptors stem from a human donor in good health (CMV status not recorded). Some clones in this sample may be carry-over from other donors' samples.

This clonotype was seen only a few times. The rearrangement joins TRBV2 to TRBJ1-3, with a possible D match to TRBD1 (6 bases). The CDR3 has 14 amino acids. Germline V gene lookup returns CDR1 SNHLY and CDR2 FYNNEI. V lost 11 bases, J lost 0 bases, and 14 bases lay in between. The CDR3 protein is CARLRDTSGNTIYF. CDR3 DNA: TGTGCCCGCCTGCGGGACACCTCTGGAAACACCATATATTTT. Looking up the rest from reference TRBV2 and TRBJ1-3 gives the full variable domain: EPEVTQTPSHQVTQMGQEVILRCVPISNHLYFYWYRQILGQKVEFLVSFYNNEISEKSEIFDDQFSVERPDGSNFTLKIRSTKLEDSAMYFCARLRDTSGNTIYFGEGSWLTVV.

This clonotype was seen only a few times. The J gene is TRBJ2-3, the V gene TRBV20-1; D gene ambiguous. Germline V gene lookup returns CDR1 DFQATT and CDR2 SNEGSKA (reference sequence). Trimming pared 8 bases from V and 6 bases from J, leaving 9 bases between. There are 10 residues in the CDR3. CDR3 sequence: CSTSADTQYF. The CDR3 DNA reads TGCAGTACCAGTGCTGATACGCAGTATTTT.

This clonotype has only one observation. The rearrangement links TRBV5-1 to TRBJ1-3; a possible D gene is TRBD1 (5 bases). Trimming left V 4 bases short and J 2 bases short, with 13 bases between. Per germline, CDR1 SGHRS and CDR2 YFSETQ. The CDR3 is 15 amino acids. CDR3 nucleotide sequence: TGCGCCAGCAGCCAGGGTGTGGGAACTGGAAACACCATATATTTT. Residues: CASSQGVGTGNTIYF.

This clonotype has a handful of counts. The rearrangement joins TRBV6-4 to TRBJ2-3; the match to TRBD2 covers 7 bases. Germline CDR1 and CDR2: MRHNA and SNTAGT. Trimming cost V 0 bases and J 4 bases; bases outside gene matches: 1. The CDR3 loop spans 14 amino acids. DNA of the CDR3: TGTGCCAGCAGTGACTCGCGGGAGCCAGATACGCAGTATTTT. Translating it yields CASSDSREPDTQYF.

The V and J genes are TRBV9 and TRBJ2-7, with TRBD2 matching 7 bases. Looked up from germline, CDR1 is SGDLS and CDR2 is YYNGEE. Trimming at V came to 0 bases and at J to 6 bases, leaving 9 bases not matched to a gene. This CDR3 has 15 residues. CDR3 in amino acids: CASSVDAGVIGEQYF. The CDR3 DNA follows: TGTGCCAGCAGCGTAGATGCGGGAGTAATAGGCGAGCAGTACTTC.

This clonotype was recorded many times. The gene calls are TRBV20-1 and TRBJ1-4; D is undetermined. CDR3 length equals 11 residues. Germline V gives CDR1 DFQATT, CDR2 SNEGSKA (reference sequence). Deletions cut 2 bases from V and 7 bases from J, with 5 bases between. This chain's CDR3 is CSARSLEKLFF. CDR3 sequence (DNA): TGCAGTGCTAGATCGCTTGAAAAACTGTTTTTT.

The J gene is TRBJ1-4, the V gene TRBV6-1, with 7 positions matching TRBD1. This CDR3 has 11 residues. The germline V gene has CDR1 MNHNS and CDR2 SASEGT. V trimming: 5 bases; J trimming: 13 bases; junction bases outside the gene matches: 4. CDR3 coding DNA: TGTGCCAGCAGTATCCGGGACAGACTGTTTTTT. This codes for CASSIRDRLFF.

In DNA form, the CDR3 reads TGTGCCAGCAGCCTCGGGACTAGTAATGAGCAGTTCTTC. Its translation is CASSLGTSNEQFF. The gene calls are TRBV5-6 and TRBJ2-1; TRBD2 matches 8 bases. The CDR3 totals 13 residues. V lost 4 bases and J lost 7; bases outside the gene matches: 4. In germline, CDR1 is SGHDT, CDR2 YYEEEE. The whole variable domain, remainder taken from reference TRBV5-6 and TRBJ2-1, is DAGVTQSPTHLIKTRGQQVTLRCSPKSGHDTVSWYQQALGQGPQFIFQYYEEEERQRGNFPDRFSGHQFPNYSSELNVNALLLGDSALYLCASSLGTSNEQFFGPGTRLTVL.

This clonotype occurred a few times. For the CDR3, the DNA is TGTGCCAGTAGTGGTGGGACTAGCGGGAGACCAGATACGCAGTATTTT. It yields the protein CASSGGTSGRPDTQYF. This chain connects TRBV19 to TRBJ2-3; 14 nucleotides match TRBD2. The V gene's germline CDR1 is LNHDA and CDR2 SQIVND (reference sequence). This CDR3 spans 16 amino acids. The junction had 5 bases not matched to a gene; V was cut back by 5 bases and J by 4 bases.

CDR3 loop: CASSSAASGGTGELFF. Written as DNA, the CDR3 is TGTGCCAGCAGTTCAGCGGCTAGCGGAGGCACCGGGGAGCTGTTTTTT. The chain recombines TRBV6-2 or TRBV6-3 with TRBJ2-2; 7 bases align to TRBD2. The germline gives CDR1 MNHEY, CDR2 SVGEGT. V was pared by 4 bases and J by 4 bases, with 9 bases of the junction left unmatched. This CDR3 is built from 16 residues.

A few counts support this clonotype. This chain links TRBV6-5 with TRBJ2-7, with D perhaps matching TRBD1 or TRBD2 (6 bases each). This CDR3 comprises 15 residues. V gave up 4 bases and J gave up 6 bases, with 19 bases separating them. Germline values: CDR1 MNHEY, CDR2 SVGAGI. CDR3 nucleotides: TGTGCCAGCAGTTCCATGAGGGGGGAGAAAGTCGAGCAGTACGTC. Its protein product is CASSSMRGEKVEQYV.

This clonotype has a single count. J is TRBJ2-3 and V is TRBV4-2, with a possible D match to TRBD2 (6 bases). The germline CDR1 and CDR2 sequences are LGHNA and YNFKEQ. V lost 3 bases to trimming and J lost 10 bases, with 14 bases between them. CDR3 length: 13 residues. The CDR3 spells CASSHTQREAQYF. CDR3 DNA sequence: TGTGCCAGCAGCCATACCCAGAGGGAGGCGCAGTATTTT.

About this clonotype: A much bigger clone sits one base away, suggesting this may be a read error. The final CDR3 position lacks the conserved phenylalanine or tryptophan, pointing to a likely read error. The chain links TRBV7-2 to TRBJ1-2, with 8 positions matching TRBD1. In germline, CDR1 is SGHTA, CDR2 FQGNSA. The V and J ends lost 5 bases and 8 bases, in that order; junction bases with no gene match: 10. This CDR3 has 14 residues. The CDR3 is CASSIGTGLIGYTS. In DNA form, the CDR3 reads TGTGCCAGCAGCATAGGGACAGGCCTCATCGGCTACACCTCC.

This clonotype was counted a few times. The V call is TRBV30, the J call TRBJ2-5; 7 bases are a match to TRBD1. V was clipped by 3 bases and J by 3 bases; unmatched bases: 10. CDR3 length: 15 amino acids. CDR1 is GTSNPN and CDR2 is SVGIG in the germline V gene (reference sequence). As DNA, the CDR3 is TGTGCCTGGAGCCCTGGACAGGTGGGGGAAGAGACCCAGTACTTC. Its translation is CAWSPGQVGEETQYF.